This TCR beta chain was observed in a study of CXCR3-negative and CXCR3-positive naive CD8 T cells. At the level of the study: Libraries each contributed about 1.5 +/- 0.3 million TRB reads, for around 140 million in total. Study results and limitations: Memory cells showed distinct TRBV-TRBJ patterns, while the two naive subsets matched. Partial loss of CXCR3 expression followed cryopreservation; most assays used fresh PBMCs.

Details on this clonotype: What it binds is unknown.

Germline V gene data show CDR1 as MNHEY and CDR2 as SMNVEV (reference sequence). CDR3 size: 16 residues. Through 5' RACE with UMI labels, the TRB cDNA libraries were prepared. TCRdb re-called the 5' RACE reads, yielding one record per CDR3 amino acid sequence without DNA. The table counts roughly 56,000 distinct CDR3 sequences; approximately 0.4% lies in the top ten. This sequence originates from a human donor in good health. Some clones in this sample may be carry-over from other donors' samples. The sequencing input was naive CXCR3- CD8+ T cells from blood. Stated subset: CD45RO-CCR7+CD27+CD95- naive CD8+ T cells lacking CXCR3 (TNR3-). V usage is TRBV27 and J usage is TRBJ2-1; the D call from TCRdb, TRBD2, cannot be confirmed without DNA. The CDR3 here is CASSLGTSGVYNEQFF.